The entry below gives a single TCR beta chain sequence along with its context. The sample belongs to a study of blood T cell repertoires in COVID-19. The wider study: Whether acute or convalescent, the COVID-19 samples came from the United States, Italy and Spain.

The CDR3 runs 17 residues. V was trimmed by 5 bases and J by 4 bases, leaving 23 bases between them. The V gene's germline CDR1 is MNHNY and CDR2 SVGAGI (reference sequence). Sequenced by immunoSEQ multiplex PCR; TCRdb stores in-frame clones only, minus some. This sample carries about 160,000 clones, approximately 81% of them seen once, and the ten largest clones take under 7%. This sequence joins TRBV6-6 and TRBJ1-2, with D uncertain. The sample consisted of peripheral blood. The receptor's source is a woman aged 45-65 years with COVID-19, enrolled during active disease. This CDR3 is CASSPPEPSRPPYGYTF. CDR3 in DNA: TGTGCCAGCAGTCCACCCGAACCCTCGCGGCCTCCCTATGGCTACACCTTC.